This T cell receptor beta chain was captured in a study of long-term antiretroviral therapy in people with HIV. Germline values: CDR1 LNHDA, CDR2 SQIVND (reference sequence). CDR3 length: 13 residues. Trimming took 5 bases from V and 11 from J, leaving 13 bases between them. Running of the v3.0 immunoSEQ assay took place at survey level. Assay used: immunoSEQ multiplex PCR; TCRdb lists only in-frame clones, some missing. The table shows about 24,000 clones, with approximately 86% occurring only once. This TCR came from a man aged 50 to 60 with HIV. Sequenced material: unsorted PBMCs, taken 1.8 years before starting antiretroviral therapy. This chain links TRBV19 with TRBJ1-6; no firm D call. In DNA form, the CDR3 reads TGTGCCAGTAGTTCCGGGATAAGCGCACCCCTCCACTTT. Translated, it gives CASSSGISAPLHF.